These 9 T cell receptor beta chains were sequenced from one sample in a study of CD8 T cells in Susac syndrome. An input of roughly 0.45 to 1 ug of RNA was subjected to reverse transcription using random hexamers. TCRdb itself ran the immunoSEQ multiplex PCR reads through MiXCR, one entry per CDR3 protein. This sample carries a few hundred thousand distinct CDR3 sequences, roughly 96% of them seen once, and the ten largest clones take 0.075% to 0.095%. Material for sequencing was CD4+ T cells from PBMCs. The receptors originated from a human donor with multiple sclerosis.

Only one count was recorded for this clonotype. The rearrangement uses TRBV12-3 or TRBV12-4 and TRBJ1-3; D ambiguous. The CDR3 is 12 residues long. Trimming removed 3 bases at V and 6 bases at J, with 6 bases between. For the CDR3, the DNA is TGTGCCAGCAGTTTCGGGGAAAACACCATATATTTT. Protein sequence: CASSFGENTIYF.

V usage is TRBV20-1 and J usage is TRBJ1-2; no reliable D call. Trimming pared 0 bases from V and 2 bases from J, leaving 7 bases between. The CDR3 has 13 amino acids. Germline lookup yields CDR1 DFQATT and CDR2 SNEGSKA (reference sequence). CDR3 amino acids: CSAREDGNYGYTF. The CDR3 coding sequence is TGCAGTGCTAGAGAAGACGGGAACTATGGCTACACCTTC.

The J gene is TRBJ1-4, the V gene TRBV4-1; D is unclear. V was clipped by 0 bases and J by 4 bases, with 6 bases between them. Per the germline V gene, CDR1 is MGHRA and CDR2 is YSYEKL. The CDR3 totals 14 residues. In DNA, the CDR3 is TGCGCCAGCAGCCAAGAGTGGGATAATGAAAAACTGTTTTTT. The encoded protein is CASSQEWDNEKLFF.

The rearrangement joins TRBV3-1 to TRBJ1-4; 10 positions match TRBD1. CDR1 LGHDT and CDR2 YNNKEL come from the germline V gene (reference sequence). This CDR3 is built from 15 residues. The junction had 6 bases not matched to a gene; V was cut back by 4 bases and J by 7 bases. This CDR3 reads CASSLRQGAGEKLFF. DNA for the CDR3: TGTGCCAGCAGCCTTCGACAGGGGGCAGGTGAAAAACTGTTTTTT.

The V gene is TRBV3-1, the J gene TRBJ2-1, with 9 positions matching TRBD1. The V segment lost 8 bases and the J segment 7 bases; nucleotides outside the gene matches: 12. Germline V CDR1 and CDR2: LGHDT, YNNKEL (reference sequence). This CDR3 comprises 15 residues. CDR3 loop: CASRADRGGWNEQFF. In DNA form, the CDR3 reads TGTGCCAGCCGAGCCGACAGGGGGGGGTGGAATGAGCAGTTCTTC.

CDR3 residues: CASSSSLGRFF. CDR3 DNA: TGTGCCAGCAGTTCGAGTTTAGGACGGTTCTTC. J is TRBJ2-1 and V is TRBV25-1; D is unclear. V lost 5 bases and J 15 bases, leaving 14 bases between the germline ends. Per the germline V gene, CDR1 is MGHDK and CDR2 is SYGVNS. The CDR3 is 11 residues long.

The chain combines TRBV15 with TRBJ1-5; D perhaps matches TRBD1 (5 bases). Germline-derived CDR1 and CDR2 are LNHNV and YYDKDF (reference sequence). The CDR3 loop spans 18 amino acids. V lost 0 bases to trimming and J lost 2 bases, with 17 bases between them. The CDR3 spells CATSRDLSGRGGNQPQHF. CDR3 DNA sequence: TGTGCCACCAGCAGAGATCTCTCGGGAAGGGGCGGCAATCAGCCCCAGCATTTT.

J is TRBJ2-7 and V is TRBV25-1; D might be TRBD2 (6 bases). CDR1 MGHDK and CDR2 SYGVNS come from the germline V gene. Between the trimmed V and J ends, which lost 2 bases and 0 bases, there was a span of 8 bases. This CDR3 spans 14 amino acids. CDR3 nucleotide sequence: TGTGCCAGCAGTGAAGCGGGGACCTCCTACGAGCAGTACTTC. This sequence encodes CASSEAGTSYEQYF.

The genes are TRBV23-1 and TRBJ2-1; perhaps TRBD2 as D (6 bases). TRBV23-1 belongs to the ORF category, with a function that is uncertain. This CDR3 contains 15 residues. V was pared by 7 bases and J by 5 bases, with 18 bases between. Here the CDR3 reads CASTRAGPQDNEQFF. DNA of the CDR3: TGCGCCAGCACCCGAGCGGGTCCGCAAGACAATGAGCAGTTCTTC.